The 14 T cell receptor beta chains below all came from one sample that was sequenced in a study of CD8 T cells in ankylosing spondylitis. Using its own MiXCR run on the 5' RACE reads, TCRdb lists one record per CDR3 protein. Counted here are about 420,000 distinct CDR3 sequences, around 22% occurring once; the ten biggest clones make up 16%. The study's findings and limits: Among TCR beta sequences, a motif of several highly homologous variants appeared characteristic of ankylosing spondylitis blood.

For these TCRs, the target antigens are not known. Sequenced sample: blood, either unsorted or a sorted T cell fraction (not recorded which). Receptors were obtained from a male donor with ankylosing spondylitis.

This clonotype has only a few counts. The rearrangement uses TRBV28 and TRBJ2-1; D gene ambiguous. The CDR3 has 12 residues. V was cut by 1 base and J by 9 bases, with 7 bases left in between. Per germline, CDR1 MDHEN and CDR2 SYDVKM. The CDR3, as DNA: TGTGCCAGCAGTTTATACGTAAGTGAGCAGTTCTTC. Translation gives CASSLYVSEQFF.

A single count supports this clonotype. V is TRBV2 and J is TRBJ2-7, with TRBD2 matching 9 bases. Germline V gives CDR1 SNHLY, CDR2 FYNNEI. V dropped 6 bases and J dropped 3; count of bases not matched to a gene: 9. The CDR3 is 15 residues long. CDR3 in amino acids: CASRPLAGTHYEQYF. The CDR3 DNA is TGTGCCAGCAGGCCGCTAGCGGGGACGCACTACGAGCAGTACTTC.

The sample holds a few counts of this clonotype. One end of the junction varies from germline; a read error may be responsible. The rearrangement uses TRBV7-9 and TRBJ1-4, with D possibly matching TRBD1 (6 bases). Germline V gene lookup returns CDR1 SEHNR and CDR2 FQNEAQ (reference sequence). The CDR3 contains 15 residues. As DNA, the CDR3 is TGTGCCAGCAGAAACCGGGACACGCTTAATGGAAAACTGTTTTTT. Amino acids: CASRNRDTLNGKLFF.

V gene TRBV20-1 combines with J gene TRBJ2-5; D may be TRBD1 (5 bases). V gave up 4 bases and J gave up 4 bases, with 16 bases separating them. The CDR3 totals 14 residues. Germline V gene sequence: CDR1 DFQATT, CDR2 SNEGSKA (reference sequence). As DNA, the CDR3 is TGCAGTGCTACGCCCGAAAGGGGCGTAGAGACCCAGTACTTC. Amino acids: CSATPERGVETQYF.

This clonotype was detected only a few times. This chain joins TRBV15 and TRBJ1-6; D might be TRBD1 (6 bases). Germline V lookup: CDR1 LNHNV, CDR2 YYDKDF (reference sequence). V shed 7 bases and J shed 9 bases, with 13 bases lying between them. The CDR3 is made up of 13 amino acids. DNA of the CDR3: TGTGCCACCACCCAGGGGCGGGGTTCACCCCTCCACTTT. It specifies CATTQGRGSPLHF.

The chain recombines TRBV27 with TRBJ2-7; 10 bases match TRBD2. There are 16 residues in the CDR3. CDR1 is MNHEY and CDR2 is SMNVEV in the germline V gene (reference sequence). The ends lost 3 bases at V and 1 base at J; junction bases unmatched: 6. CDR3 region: CASSLVASGSSYEQYF. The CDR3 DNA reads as TGTGCCAGCAGTTTGGTTGCTAGCGGGAGTTCCTACGAGCAGTACTTC.

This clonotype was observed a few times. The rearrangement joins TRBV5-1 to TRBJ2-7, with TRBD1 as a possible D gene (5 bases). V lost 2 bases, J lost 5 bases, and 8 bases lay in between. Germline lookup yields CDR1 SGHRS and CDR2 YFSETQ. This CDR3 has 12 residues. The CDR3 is CASSFVGDEQYF. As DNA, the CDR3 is TGCGCCAGCAGCTTCGTAGGGGACGAGCAGTACTTC. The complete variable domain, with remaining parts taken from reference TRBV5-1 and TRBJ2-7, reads KAGVTQTPRYLIKTRGQQVTLSCSPISGHRSVSWYQQTPGQGLQFLFEYFSETQRNKGNFPGRFSGRQFSNSRSEMNVSTLELGDSALYLCASSFVGDEQYFGPGTRLTVT.

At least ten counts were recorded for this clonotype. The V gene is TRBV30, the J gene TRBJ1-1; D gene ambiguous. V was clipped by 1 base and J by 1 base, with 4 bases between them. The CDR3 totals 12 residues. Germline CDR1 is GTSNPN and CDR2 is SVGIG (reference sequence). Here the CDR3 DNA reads TGTGCCTGGAGTGACGGGAACACTGAAGCTTTCTTT. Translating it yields CAWSDGNTEAFF.

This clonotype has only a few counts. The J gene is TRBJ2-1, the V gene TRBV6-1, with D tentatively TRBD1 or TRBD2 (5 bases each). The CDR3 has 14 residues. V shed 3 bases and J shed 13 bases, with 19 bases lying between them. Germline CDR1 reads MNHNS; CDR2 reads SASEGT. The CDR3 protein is CASSDSLEGRTQFF. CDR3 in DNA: TGTGCCAGCAGTGATTCTCTCGAGGGGCGAACCCAGTTCTTC.

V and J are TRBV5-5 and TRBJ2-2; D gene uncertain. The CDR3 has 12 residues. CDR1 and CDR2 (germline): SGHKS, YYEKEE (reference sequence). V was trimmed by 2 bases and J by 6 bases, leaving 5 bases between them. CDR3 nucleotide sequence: TGTGCCAGCAGCTTACCCTCCGGGGAGCTGTTTTTT. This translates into CASSLPSGELFF.

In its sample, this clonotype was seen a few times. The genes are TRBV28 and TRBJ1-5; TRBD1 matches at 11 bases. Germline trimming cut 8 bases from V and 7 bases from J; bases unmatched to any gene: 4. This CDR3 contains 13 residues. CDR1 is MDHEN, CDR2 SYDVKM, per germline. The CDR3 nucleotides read TGTGCCAGCGGACAGGGGGCTGGACAGCCCCAGCATTTT. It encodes CASGQGAGQPQHF.

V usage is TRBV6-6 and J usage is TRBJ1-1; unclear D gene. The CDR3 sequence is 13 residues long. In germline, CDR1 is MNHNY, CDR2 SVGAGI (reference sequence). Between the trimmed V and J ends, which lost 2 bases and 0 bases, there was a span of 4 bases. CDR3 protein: CASSYTVNTEAFF. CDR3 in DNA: TGTGCCAGCAGTTACACAGTGAACACTGAAGCTTTCTTT.

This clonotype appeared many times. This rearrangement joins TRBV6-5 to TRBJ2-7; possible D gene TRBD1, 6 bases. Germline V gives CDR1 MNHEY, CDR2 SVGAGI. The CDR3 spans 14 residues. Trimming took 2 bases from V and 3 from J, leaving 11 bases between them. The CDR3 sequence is CASSYTGQNYEQYF. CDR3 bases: TGTGCCAGCAGTTACACCGGACAGAACTACGAGCAGTACTTC.

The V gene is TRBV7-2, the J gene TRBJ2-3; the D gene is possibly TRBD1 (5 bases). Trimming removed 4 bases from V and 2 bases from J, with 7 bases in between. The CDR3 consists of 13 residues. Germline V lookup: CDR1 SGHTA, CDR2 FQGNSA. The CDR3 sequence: CASSSGITDTQYF. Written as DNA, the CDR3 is TGTGCCAGCAGCTCAGGGATCACAGATACGCAGTATTTT. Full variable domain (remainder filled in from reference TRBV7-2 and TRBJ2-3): GAGVSQSPSNKVTEKGKDVELRCDPISGHTALYWYRQSLGQGLEFLIYFQGNSAPDKSGLPSDRFSAERTGGSVSTLTIQRTQQEDSAVYLCASSSGITDTQYFGPGTRLTVL.